A single sample is the source of the 8 T cell receptor beta chains below, sequenced in a study of metastatic and nonmetastatic thyroid tumors. Until they underwent thyroid surgery, no patient had received any treatment. With MiXCR, TCRdb called clones anew from the PCR reads. Among tens of thousands of clones listed, around 21% were seen once. The sequenced sample consisted of blood. The receptors derive from a male donor with papillary thyroid cancer or a benign thyroid nodule (not recorded which). Some clones in this sample may be carry-over from other donors' samples.

This clone appeared once. The gene calls are TRBV9 and TRBJ1-1; D is possibly TRBD1 (5 bases). The CDR3 has 16 residues. The V end was cut by 2 bases, the J end by 5 bases, with 19 bases between. The germline gives CDR1 SGDLS, CDR2 YYNGEE. As DNA, the CDR3 is TGTGCCAGCAGCGTTTTGGGCAGGGAGGTTAATACTGAAGCTTTCTTT. Its protein is CASSVLGREVNTEAFF.

The chain carries TRBV20-1 and TRBJ2-1, with TRBD2 matching 9 bases. CDR1 and CDR2 from the germline V gene are DFQATT and SNEGSKA (reference sequence). The ends lost 3 bases at V and 12 bases at J; junction bases unmatched: 9. The CDR3 is 13 amino acids. CDR3 region: CSASGLAGLWQFF. Written as DNA, the CDR3 is TGCAGTGCTAGCGGTCTAGCGGGATTGTGGCAGTTCTTC.

In this sample, this clone turned up a few times. This sequence joins TRBV6-2 or TRBV6-3 and TRBJ2-1, with 14 bases aligning to TRBD2. Per the germline V gene, CDR1 is MNHEY and CDR2 is SVGEGT. V lost 6 bases to trimming and J lost 16 bases; unmatched junction nucleotides: 23. CDR3 length equals 18 residues. CDR3 protein: CASSPGLAGVTAYNELFF. The CDR3 coding sequence is TGTGCCAGCAGCCCGGGACTAGCGGGAGTAACGGCCTACAATGAGCTTTTCTTC.

V gene TRBV28 combines with J gene TRBJ2-7; D is perhaps TRBD1 or TRBD2 (5 bases each). Germline CDR1 MDHEN, CDR2 SYDVKM. Trimming stripped 5 bases from V and 10 bases from J, with 18 bases between. The CDR3 has 13 residues. In DNA, the CDR3 is TGTGCCAGCAGTCACCGGGACGCCCGGGGTCAGTACTTC. Translated, it gives CASSHRDARGQYF.

This clone was seen many times. This chain connects TRBV19 to TRBJ1-2; tentative D call: TRBD1 (5 bases). The CDR3 has 12 residues. Between the trimmed V and J ends, which lost 8 bases and 8 bases, there was a span of 15 bases. The germline V gene has CDR1 LNHDA and CDR2 SQIVND (reference sequence). CDR3 sequence: CASAQGTWGYTF. Here the CDR3 DNA reads TGTGCCAGTGCTCAGGGTACCTGGGGCTACACCTTC.

This clone was seen only a few times. The chain carries TRBV6-5 and TRBJ2-3, with D maybe TRBD2 (5 bases). Germline V lookup: CDR1 MNHEY, CDR2 SVGAGI. V lost 4 bases and J lost 7, with 9 bases in between. The CDR3 extends over 12 amino acids. The CDR3 region is CASSSGSHTQYF. The CDR3 region has the DNA TGTGCCAGCAGTTCGGGGTCACATACGCAGTATTTT.

This clone came up many times. Within the sample, other DNA sequences also encode this same CDR3. The chain links TRBV2 to TRBJ2-7; TRBD2 might be the D (5 bases). CDR1 is SNHLY, CDR2 FYNNEI, per germline. The CDR3 has 12 amino acids. The ends were cut back, 7 bases at V and 5 bases at J, with 12 bases in the middle. The DNA for the CDR3 is TGTGCCAGCAACGAGGGATTCGACGAGCAGTACTTC. Translated: CASNEGFDEQYF.

The chain employs TRBV19 and TRBJ2-3; 8 bases fit TRBD1. Trimming at V came to 7 bases and at J to 6 bases, leaving 15 bases not matched to a gene. There are 16 residues in the CDR3. Germline V gene data show CDR1 as LNHDA and CDR2 as SQIVND (reference sequence). CDR3: CASTLTGTGYTDTQYF. The CDR3 DNA follows: TGTGCCAGTACCCTAACCGGGACAGGATATACGGATACGCAGTATTTT.